Shown below are 31 T cell receptor beta chains from a single sample sequenced in a study of blood T cell repertoires in COVID-19. Assay: immunoSEQ multiplex PCR; the TCRdb copy retains only in-frame clones and omits some. The sample contains 250,000 to 400,000 clones, roughly 90% of which appear only once. The sequencing sample was made of peripheral blood. The receptors come from a woman under 40 with COVID-19, enrolled during active disease.

Notes on this clone: This sample includes further DNA sequences coding for the same CDR3. The chain joins TRBV5-1 to TRBJ1-5; D might be TRBD1 (6 bases). There are 14 residues in the CDR3. The V end lost 3 bases, the J end lost 4 bases, and 11 bases lay between the germline ends. Germline loops: CDR1 SGHRS, CDR2 YFSETQ. The CDR3 nucleotides read TGCGCCAGCAGCTCCGGACAGCCTAATCAGCCCCAGCATTTT. The encoded protein is CASSSGQPNQPQHF.

This rearrangement joins TRBV28 to TRBJ1-4; no clear D gene. From germline, CDR1 is MDHEN and CDR2 SYDVKM. The CDR3 contains 12 residues. V lost 3 bases and J lost 6, with 5 bases in between. The CDR3 DNA follows: TGTGCCAGCAGTTTCCGGGATGAAAAACTGTTTTTT. This translates into CASSFRDEKLFF.

In its sample, this clone was seen once. V is TRBV27 and J is TRBJ1-6; D unclear. Germline CDR1 and CDR2: MNHEY and SMNVEV (reference sequence). CDR3 length equals 12 residues. V shed 7 bases and J shed 10 bases, with 11 bases lying between them. In DNA form, the CDR3 reads TGTGCCAGCACCCAAATCGGGTCACCCCTCCACTTT. It specifies CASTQIGSPLHF.

This chain links TRBV5-1 with TRBJ2-1, with TRBD2 matching over 11 bases. The CDR3 has 17 amino acids. V was pared by 0 bases and J by 7 bases, with 9 bases of the junction left unmatched. CDR1 is SGHRS, CDR2 YFSETQ, per germline. The CDR3 DNA follows: TGCGCCAGCAGCTTGGTTCTGGCGACTAGCGGGATGAATGAGCAGTTCTTC. Its protein is CASSLVLATSGMNEQFF.

This chain links TRBV3-1 (or the pseudogene TRBV3-2) with TRBJ2-1; possibly TRBD2 for D (6 bases). This CDR3 is built from 13 residues. The germline V gene encodes CDR1 LGHDT and CDR2 YNNKEL (reference sequence). The germline V and J ends were trimmed by 1 base and 8 bases, with 9 bases remaining between them. CDR3 in amino acids: CASSQVSGHEQFF. The CDR3 nucleotides are TGTGCCAGCAGCCAAGTTAGCGGACATGAGCAGTTCTTC.

V is TRBV2 and J is TRBJ2-7; D might be TRBD1 (5 bases). The CDR3 is made up of 14 amino acids. V gave up 2 bases and J gave up 2 bases, with 10 bases separating them. Germline assignment: CDR1 SNHLY and CDR2 FYNNEI. The DNA of the CDR3 is TGTGCCAGCAGTGAACAAGGGGCCCCCTACGAGCAGTACTTC. It yields the protein CASSEQGAPYEQYF.

The table lists this clone with a count of one. The chain recombines TRBV7-9 with TRBJ2-5; a weak D match, TRBD2 (5 bases). The CDR3 covers 13 residues. Germline CDR1 reads SEHNR; CDR2 reads FQNEAQ (reference sequence). The V end was cut by 3 bases, the J end by 5 bases, with 10 bases between. CDR3 coding DNA: TGTGCCAGCAGCTTGAGAGGGATGGAGACCCAGTACTTC. As protein: CASSLRGMETQYF.

This clone has only one observation. The chain links TRBV27 to TRBJ1-2; 11 nucleotides line up with TRBD1. The CDR3 consists of 15 residues. Trimming cost V 2 bases and J 10 bases; bases outside gene matches: 9. Germline V gene sequence: CDR1 MNHEY, CDR2 SMNVEV (reference sequence). The CDR3 bases are TGTGCCAGCAGTTTAGGCCCGGGACAGGGGGAAGTCTACACCTTC. It encodes CASSLGPGQGEVYTF.

The chain carries TRBV30 and TRBJ1-1; no reliable D call. Germline CDR1 GTSNPN, CDR2 SVGIG (reference sequence). CDR3 length: 13 residues. Between the trimmed V and J ends, which lost 0 bases and 5 bases, there was a span of 10 bases. CDR3 amino acids: CAWSVNMRTEAFF. The CDR3 bases are TGTGCCTGGAGTGTAAATATGAGGACTGAAGCTTTCTTT.

V is TRBV15 and J is TRBJ2-7, with TRBD2 as a possible D gene (6 bases). The V end lost 6 bases, the J end lost 2 bases, and 14 bases lay between the germline ends. The CDR3 spans 14 residues. Germline CDR1 is LNHNV and CDR2 is YYDKDF (reference sequence). DNA for the CDR3: TGTGCCACCAGGGCGGGAACTTTGACCTACGAGCAGTACTTC. It encodes CATRAGTLTYEQYF.

V usage is TRBV3-1 (or the pseudogene TRBV3-2) and J usage is TRBJ2-1, with 14 bases matching TRBD2. CDR1 and CDR2 (germline): LGHDT, YNNKEL (reference sequence). Trimming removed 1 base from V and 4 bases from J; junction bases left unmatched: 9. The CDR3 has 19 amino acids. In DNA form, the CDR3 reads TGTGCCAGCAGCCAAGTCTCCGGGACTAGCGGGAGTAAGTACAATGAGCAGTTCTTC. It encodes CASSQVSGTSGSKYNEQFF.

V usage is TRBV3-1 (or the pseudogene TRBV3-2) and J usage is TRBJ1-2; no reliable D call. The CDR3 totals 13 residues. Trimming stripped 3 bases from V and 10 bases from J, with 15 bases between. CDR1 LGHDT and CDR2 YNNKEL come from the germline V gene (reference sequence). CDR3 region: CASSQSITRDYTF. The CDR3, as DNA: TGTGCCAGCAGCCAGAGTATAACTCGGGACTACACCTTC.

As for this clone: The identical CDR3 is also encoded by other nucleotide sequences in the sample. This CDR3 is CASSYSGGTEAFF. The CDR3 bases are TGTGCCAGCAGTTACTCAGGGGGCACTGAAGCTTTCTTT. The rearrangement joins TRBV6-5 to TRBJ1-1, with D possibly being TRBD1 (6 bases). V dropped 0 bases and J dropped 4 bases, with 6 bases sitting between them. Germline V CDR1 and CDR2: MNHEY, SVGAGI. The CDR3 loop spans 13 amino acids.

The chain has TRBV5-1 and TRBJ2-7; D possibly corresponds to TRBD2 (6 bases). This CDR3 comprises 13 residues. The germline V and J ends were trimmed by 7 bases and 6 bases, with 17 bases remaining between them. Germline V CDR1 and CDR2: SGHRS, YFSETQ. Written as DNA, the CDR3 is TGCGCCAGCGCGGTGGAGGGTGTCCTCGAGCAGTACTTC. Its protein product is CASAVEGVLEQYF.

The V gene is TRBV6-5, the J gene TRBJ2-4, with D perhaps TRBD1 (5 bases). The CDR3 runs 14 residues. CDR1 is MNHEY, CDR2 SVGAGI, per germline. V was clipped by 0 bases and J by 10 bases, with 13 bases between them. The CDR3 spells CASSYSPRTPIQYF. The DNA for the CDR3 is TGTGCCAGCAGTTACTCGCCCCGGACACCAATTCAGTACTTC.

V gene TRBV29-1 combines with J gene TRBJ2-4; D uncertain. This CDR3 is built from 12 residues. Germline V gene sequence: CDR1 SQVTM, CDR2 ANQGSEA. With 4 bases removed from V and 0 bases from J, the gap between germline ends came to 4 bases. The CDR3 DNA follows: TGCAGCGTTGCAGGAGCCAAAAACATTCAGTACTTC. It specifies CSVAGAKNIQYF.

This clone was recorded once. The chain uses TRBV5-1 and TRBJ1-3; perhaps TRBD1 as D (5 bases). Germline CDR1 is SGHRS and CDR2 is YFSETQ. The length of the CDR3 is 16 residues. Trimming left V 0 bases short and J 4 bases short, with 14 bases between. In DNA, the CDR3 is TGCGCCAGCAGCTTGGCTGGGGCTGATATGGGAAACACCATATATTTT. Its translation is CASSLAGADMGNTIYF.

This clone occurred a few times. The rearrangement links TRBV5-1 to TRBJ1-4; D not certain. V was trimmed by 0 bases and J by 0 bases, leaving 6 bases between them. Germline-derived CDR1 and CDR2 are SGHRS and YFSETQ. The CDR3 length is 15 residues. The CDR3 spells CASSLVTATNEKLFF. CDR3 DNA: TGCGCCAGCAGCTTGGTAACTGCAACTAATGAAAAACTGTTTTTT.

The chain combines TRBV4-1 with TRBJ2-3; D is undetermined. CDR3 length equals 12 residues. V was shortened by 3 bases and J by 2 bases, with 3 bases between the two germline ends. The germline V gene encodes CDR1 MGHRA and CDR2 YSYEKL. The CDR3 coding sequence is TGCGCCAGCAGCCAGGCCACAGATACGCAGTATTTT. This codes for CASSQATDTQYF.

The chain joins TRBV15 to TRBJ2-1, with D possibly matching TRBD1 (6 bases). With 1 base removed from V and 2 bases from J, the gap between germline ends came to 12 bases. The germline V gene has CDR1 LNHNV and CDR2 YYDKDF (reference sequence). The CDR3 sequence is 16 residues long. CDR3 in DNA: TGTGCCACCAGCAGAGCCGGGACAAGGGCCTACAATGAGCAGTTCTTC. Translating gives CATSRAGTRAYNEQFF. Drawing the rest from reference TRBV15 and TRBJ2-1, the complete variable domain is DAMVIQNPRYQVTQFGKPVTLSCSQTLNHNVMYWYQQKSSQAPKLLFHYYDKDFNNEADTPDNFQSRRPNTSFCFLDIRSPGLGDTAMYLCATSRAGTRAYNEQFFGPGTRLTVL.

The genes are TRBV19 and TRBJ1-5; 8 bases fit TRBD1. CDR1 LNHDA and CDR2 SQIVND come from the germline V gene (reference sequence). The CDR3 contains 14 residues. V was clipped by 9 bases and J by 5 bases; unmatched bases: 9. The CDR3 nucleotides read TGTGCCAGCGCCGACAGGGGACGGGATCAGCCCCAGCATTTT. Its protein is CASADRGRDQPQHF.

The sample holds one count of this clone. The chain is built from TRBV5-1 and TRBJ1-1; 8 bases fit TRBD1. The CDR3 runs to 14 residues. Germline V CDR1 and CDR2: SGHRS, YFSETQ. After removal of 4 bases from V and 1 base from J, the junction contained 3 bases not matched to a gene. The CDR3: CASSPQGGNTEAFF. CDR3 bases: TGCGCCAGCAGCCCACAGGGGGGGAACACTGAAGCTTTCTTT.

The chain has TRBV7-7 and TRBJ2-3; TRBD2 agrees at 8 bases. J lost 2 bases, V lost 5 bases, and 12 bases had no gene match. This CDR3 comprises 17 residues. CDR1 SSHAT and CDR2 FNYEAQ come from the germline V gene (reference sequence). The CDR3 bases are TGTGCCAGCAGCCCTACTAGCGGCCTAGGGCTCACAGATACGCAGTATTTT. It encodes CASSPTSGLGLTDTQYF.

The rearrangement joins TRBV2 to TRBJ1-5; D possibly corresponds to TRBD1 (5 bases). The CDR3 is 13 amino acids. Trimming took off 3 bases at V and 7 bases at J, with 10 bases between the two ends. Germline lookup yields CDR1 SNHLY and CDR2 FYNNEI. The DNA of the CDR3 is TGTGCCAGCAGTGACAGGGATCCCCAGCCCCAGCATTTT. Translation: CASSDRDPQPQHF.

The chain is built from TRBV11-2 and TRBJ1-1, with D possibly matching TRBD1 (6 bases). V gave up 4 bases and J gave up 0 bases, with 6 bases separating them. Germline V gene sequence: CDR1 SGHAT, CDR2 FQNNGV. The CDR3 has 13 amino acids. CDR3 nucleotides: TGTGCCAGCAGCTGGGACATGAACACTGAAGCTTTCTTT. Its translation is CASSWDMNTEAFF.

The rearrangement links TRBV11-2 to TRBJ1-4, with D hard to call. V was shortened by 6 bases and J by 0 bases, with 11 bases between the two germline ends. Germline CDR1 is SGHAT and CDR2 is FQNNGV. The CDR3 is made up of 15 amino acids. The DNA for the CDR3 is TGTGCCAGCAGGGCCGAGGGTGCAACTAATGAAAAACTGTTTTTT. This codes for CASRAEGATNEKLFF.

J is TRBJ2-2 and V is TRBV11-3, with TRBD1 identical over 7 bases. The CDR3 totals 15 residues. The V gene end was trimmed by 1 base and the J gene end by 5 bases; junction bases not matched to a gene: 4. CDR1 and CDR2 (germline): SGHNT, YENEEA. Here the CDR3 reads CASSLGDRATGELFF. The CDR3 coding sequence is TGTGCCAGCAGCTTAGGAGACAGGGCTACCGGGGAGCTGTTTTTT. Filled out from reference TRBV11-3 and TRBJ2-2, the complete variable domain reads EAGVVQSPRYKIIEKKQPVAFWCNPISGHNTLYWYLQNLGQGPELLIRYENEEAVDDSQLPKDRFSAERLKGVDSTLKIQPAELGDSAVYLCASSLGDRATGELFFGEGSRLTVL.

DNA for the CDR3: TGTGCCAGCACCCGAGGGGGGGCTGGCACTGAAGCTTTCTTT. Translated: CASTRGGAGTEAFF. The rearrangement links TRBV6-5 to TRBJ1-1; maybe TRBD1 (6 bases). The V end lost 7 bases, the J end lost 4 bases, and 16 bases lay between the germline ends. This CDR3 is 14 amino acids long. Germline CDR1 reads MNHEY; CDR2 reads SVGAGI.

This rearrangement joins TRBV5-1 to TRBJ1-2; 7 bases are a match to TRBD1. Germline V gene lookup returns CDR1 SGHRS and CDR2 YFSETQ. With 0 bases clipped from V and 5 bases from J, the junction kept 10 bases outside the gene matches. The CDR3 covers 16 residues. The CDR3 region has the DNA TGCGCCAGCAGCTTGGTAATATCGGGACAGACATATGGCTACACCTTC. Amino acids: CASSLVISGQTYGYTF.

This chain links TRBV28 with TRBJ1-2; 7 positions match TRBD1. This CDR3 has 14 residues. From germline, CDR1 is MDHEN and CDR2 SYDVKM. Trimming cost V 3 bases and J 6 bases; bases outside gene matches: 7. The CDR3 DNA is TGTGCCAGCAGTTTTTCCGACAGGGTCGATGGCTACACCTTC. As protein: CASSFSDRVDGYTF.

CDR3 protein: CASSLTGPTEAFF. CDR3 nucleotide sequence: TGCGCCAGCAGCCTTACAGGACCTACCGAAGCTTTCTTT. The chain recombines TRBV5-1 with TRBJ1-1, with D maybe TRBD1 (5 bases). CDR3 size: 13 residues. Germline CDR1 is SGHRS and CDR2 is YFSETQ. The V end lost 4 bases, the J end lost 8 bases, and 15 bases lay between the germline ends.